The present entry profiles one T cell receptor beta chain with its context. Germline CDR1 reads MNHNS; CDR2 reads SASEGT. The J segment lost 4 bases and the V segment lost 1 base, leaving 7 bases of the junction unmatched. The CDR3 covers 15 residues. The entry originates in a study of blood T cell repertoires in COVID-19. Under the authors' procedure: Reference gene primer amplification gave estimated nucleated cell counts. Clones were sequenced by immunoSEQ multiplex PCR, and TCRdb holds only the in-frame ones, with some missing. V and J calls and clone size are given by that table; D and trimming were obtained from the DNA. Of 200,000 to 250,000 clones listed, approximately 80% were seen once; the top ten hold under 2%.

What was sequenced was peripheral blood. The rearrangement joins TRBV6-1 to TRBJ2-7, with 7 bases that match TRBD1. This clonotype originated in a woman older than 75 with acute or convalescent COVID-19. Here the CDR3 reads CASSEVWQGVYEQYF. The CDR3 DNA follows: TGTGCCAGCAGTGAAGTTTGGCAGGGGGTTTACGAGCAGTACTTC.